This T cell receptor beta chain comes out of a study of CD8 T cells in ankylosing spondylitis. Per germline, CDR1 ENHRY and CDR2 SYGVKD. Trimming pared 10 bases from V and 2 bases from J, leaving 15 bases between. CDR3 length equals 14 residues. This clonotype was detected ten times or more. No antigen is known for it. Quantitative 5'-RACE was performed with molecular barcodes, and it yielded the TCR beta libraries. TCRdb ran MiXCR on the 5' RACE reads and lists one entry per CDR3 protein. The sample lists fewer than 550,000 distinct CDR3 sequences; roughly 5.3% were seen once. Study-level results: Among TCR beta sequences, a motif of several highly homologous variants appeared characteristic of ankylosing spondylitis blood. Disease-linked clones were found to be CD8+ and relatively rare in peripheral blood. Enrichment of disease-linked clones was reportedly significant in matched ankylosing spondylitis synovial fluid. In reactive arthritis synovial fluid and blood, some motif variants had been reported before.

The receptor's source is a male donor with ankylosing spondylitis. Sequencing input: blood, either unsorted or a sorted T cell fraction (not recorded which). The chain combines TRBV10-3 with TRBJ2-1; D is tentatively TRBD1 or TRBD2 (5 bases each). For the CDR3, the DNA is TGTGCCAATAGCCCGGGGACGACCTACAATGAGCAGTTCTTC. This codes for CANSPGTTYNEQFF.